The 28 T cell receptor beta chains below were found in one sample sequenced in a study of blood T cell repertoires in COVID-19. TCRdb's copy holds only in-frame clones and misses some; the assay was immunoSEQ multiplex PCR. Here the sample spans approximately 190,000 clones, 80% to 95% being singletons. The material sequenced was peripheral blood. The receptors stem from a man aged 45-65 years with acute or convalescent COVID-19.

The CDR3 region is CASSLGLQETQYF. CDR3 DNA: TGTGCCAGCAGCTTGGGACTGCAAGAGACCCAGTACTTC. The chain recombines TRBV7-3 with TRBJ2-5; D might be TRBD2 (6 bases). Germline V gives CDR1 SGHTA, CDR2 FQGTGA. The CDR3 length is 13 residues. V was cut by 3 bases and J by 2 bases, with 7 bases left in between.

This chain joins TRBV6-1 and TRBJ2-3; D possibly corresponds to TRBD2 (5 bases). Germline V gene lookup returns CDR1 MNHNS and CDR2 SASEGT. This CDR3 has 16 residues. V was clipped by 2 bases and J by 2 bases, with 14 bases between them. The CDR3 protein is CASSETTGYPTDTQYF. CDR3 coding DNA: TGTGCCAGCAGTGAAACGACGGGGTACCCCACAGATACGCAGTATTTT.

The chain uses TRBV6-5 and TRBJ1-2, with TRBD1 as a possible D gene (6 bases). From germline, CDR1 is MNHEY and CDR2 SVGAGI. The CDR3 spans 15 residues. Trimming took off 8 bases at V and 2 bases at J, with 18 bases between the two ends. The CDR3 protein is CASEGRGGENYGYTF. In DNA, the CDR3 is TGTGCCAGCGAAGGGAGGGGGGGGGAAAACTATGGCTACACCTTC.

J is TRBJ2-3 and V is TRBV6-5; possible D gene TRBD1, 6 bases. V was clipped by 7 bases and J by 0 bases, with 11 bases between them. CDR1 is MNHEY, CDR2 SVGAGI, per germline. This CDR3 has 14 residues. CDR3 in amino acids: CASTPGQSTDTQYF. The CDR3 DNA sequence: TGTGCCAGCACTCCCGGACAGAGCACAGATACGCAGTATTTT.

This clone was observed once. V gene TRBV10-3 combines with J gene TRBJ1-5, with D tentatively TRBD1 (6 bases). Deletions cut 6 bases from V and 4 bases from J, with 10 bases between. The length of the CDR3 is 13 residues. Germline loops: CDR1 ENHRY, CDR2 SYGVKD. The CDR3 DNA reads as TGTGCCATCAGCACGCAGGGGAATCAGCCCCAGCATTTT. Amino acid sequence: CAISTQGNQPQHF.

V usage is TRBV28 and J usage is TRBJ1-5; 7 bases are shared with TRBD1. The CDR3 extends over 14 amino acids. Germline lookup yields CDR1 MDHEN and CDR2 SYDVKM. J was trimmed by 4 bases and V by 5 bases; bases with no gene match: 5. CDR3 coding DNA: TGTGCCAGCAGTCAACTACAGGGGAATCAGCCCCAGCATTTT. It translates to CASSQLQGNQPQHF.

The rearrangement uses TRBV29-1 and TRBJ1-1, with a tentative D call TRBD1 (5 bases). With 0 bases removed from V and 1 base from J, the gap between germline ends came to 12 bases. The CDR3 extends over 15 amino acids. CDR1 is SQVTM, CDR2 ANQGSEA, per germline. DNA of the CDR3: TGCAGCGTTGAAGATCTTCAGGGCCAGAACACTGAAGCTTTCTTT. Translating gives CSVEDLQGQNTEAFF.

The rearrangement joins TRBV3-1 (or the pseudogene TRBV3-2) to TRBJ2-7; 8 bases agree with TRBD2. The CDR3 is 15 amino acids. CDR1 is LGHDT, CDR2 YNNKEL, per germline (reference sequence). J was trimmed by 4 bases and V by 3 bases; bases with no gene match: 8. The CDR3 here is CASSQGSGLVYEQYF. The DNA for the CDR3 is TGTGCCAGCAGCCAGGGGTCGGGACTAGTATACGAGCAGTACTTC.

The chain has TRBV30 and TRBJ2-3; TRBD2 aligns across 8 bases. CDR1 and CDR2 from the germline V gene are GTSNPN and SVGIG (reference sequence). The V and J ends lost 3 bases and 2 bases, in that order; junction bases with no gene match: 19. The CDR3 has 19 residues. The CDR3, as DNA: TGTGCCTGGAGCGCAAGTAGGGTACTAGCGGAGGGATACACAGATACGCAGTATTTT. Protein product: CAWSASRVLAEGYTDTQYF.

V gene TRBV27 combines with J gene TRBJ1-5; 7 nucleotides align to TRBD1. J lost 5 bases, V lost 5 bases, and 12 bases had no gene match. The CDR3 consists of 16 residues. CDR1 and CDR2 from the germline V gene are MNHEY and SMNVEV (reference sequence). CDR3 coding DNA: TGTGCCAGCAGTGCCACCCGGGACAGAAACTATCAGCCCCAGCATTTT. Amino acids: CASSATRDRNYQPQHF.

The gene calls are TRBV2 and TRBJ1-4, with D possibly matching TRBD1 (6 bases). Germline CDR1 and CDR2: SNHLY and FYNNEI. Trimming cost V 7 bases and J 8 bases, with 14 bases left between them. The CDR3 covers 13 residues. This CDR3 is CASKRGGDEKLFF. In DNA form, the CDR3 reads TGTGCCAGCAAGAGGGGGGGGGACGAAAAACTGTTTTTT.

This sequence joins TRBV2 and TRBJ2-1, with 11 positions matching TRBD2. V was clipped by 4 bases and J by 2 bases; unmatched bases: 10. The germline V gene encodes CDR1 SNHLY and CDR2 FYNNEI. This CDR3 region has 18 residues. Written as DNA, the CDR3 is TGTGCCAGCAGTGCCCTAAATAGCGGGAGGGCCCCCTACAATGAGCAGTTCTTC. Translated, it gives CASSALNSGRAPYNEQFF.

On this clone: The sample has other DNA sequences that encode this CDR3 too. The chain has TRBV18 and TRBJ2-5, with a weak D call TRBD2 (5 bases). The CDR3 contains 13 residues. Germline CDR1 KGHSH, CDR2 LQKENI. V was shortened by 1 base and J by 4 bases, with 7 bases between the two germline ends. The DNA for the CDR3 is TGTGCCAGCTCACCACAAGAGGGAGAGACCCAGTACTTC. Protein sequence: CASSPQEGETQYF.

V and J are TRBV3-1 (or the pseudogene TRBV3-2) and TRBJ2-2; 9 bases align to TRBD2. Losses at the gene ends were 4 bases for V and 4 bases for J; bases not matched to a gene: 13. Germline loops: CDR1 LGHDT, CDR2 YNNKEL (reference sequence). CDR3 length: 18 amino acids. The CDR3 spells CASSPLLGLAGTTGELFF. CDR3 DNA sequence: TGTGCCAGCAGCCCTCTTTTAGGGCTAGCGGGGACCACCGGGGAGCTGTTTTTT.

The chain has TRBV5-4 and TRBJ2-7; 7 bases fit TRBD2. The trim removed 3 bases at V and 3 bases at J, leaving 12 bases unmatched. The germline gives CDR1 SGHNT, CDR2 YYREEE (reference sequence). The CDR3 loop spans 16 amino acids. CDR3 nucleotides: TGTGCCAGCAGCTCGTCATTCCGGGGACTACGCTACGAGCAGTACTTC. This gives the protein CASSSSFRGLRYEQYF.

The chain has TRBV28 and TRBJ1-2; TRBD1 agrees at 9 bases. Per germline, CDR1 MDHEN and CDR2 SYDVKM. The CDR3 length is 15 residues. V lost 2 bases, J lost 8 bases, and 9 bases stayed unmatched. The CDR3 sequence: CASSLAGTGSGGYTF. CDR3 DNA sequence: TGTGCCAGCAGTTTAGCGGGGACAGGGAGTGGGGGCTACACCTTC.

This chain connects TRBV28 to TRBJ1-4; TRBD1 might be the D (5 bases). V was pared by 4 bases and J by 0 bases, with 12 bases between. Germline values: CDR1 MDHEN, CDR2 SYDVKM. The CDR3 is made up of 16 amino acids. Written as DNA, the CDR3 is TGTGCCAGCAGTTGGGCTTGGGGGGCAACTAATGAAAAACTGTTTTTT. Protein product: CASSWAWGATNEKLFF.

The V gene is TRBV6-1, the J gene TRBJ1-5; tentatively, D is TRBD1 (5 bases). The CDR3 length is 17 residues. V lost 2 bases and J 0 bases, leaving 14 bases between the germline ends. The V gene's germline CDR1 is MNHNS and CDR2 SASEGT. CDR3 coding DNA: TGTGCCAGCAGTGAATTGGGGGGGACGTATAGCAATCAGCCCCAGCATTTT. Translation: CASSELGGTYSNQPQHF.

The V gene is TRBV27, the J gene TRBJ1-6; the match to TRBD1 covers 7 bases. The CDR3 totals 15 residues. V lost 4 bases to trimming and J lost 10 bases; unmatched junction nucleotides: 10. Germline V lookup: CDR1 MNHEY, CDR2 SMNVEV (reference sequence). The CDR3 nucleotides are TGTGCCAGCAGTTCGGCACGACAGGGAAGCTCACCCCTCCACTTT. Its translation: CASSSARQGSSPLHF.

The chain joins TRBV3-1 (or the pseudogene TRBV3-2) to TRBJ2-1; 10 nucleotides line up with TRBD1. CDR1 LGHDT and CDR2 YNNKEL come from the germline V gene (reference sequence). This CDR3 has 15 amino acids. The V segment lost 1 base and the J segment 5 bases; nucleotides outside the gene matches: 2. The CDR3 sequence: CASSQGQGADNEQFF. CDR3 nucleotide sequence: TGTGCCAGCAGCCAAGGACAGGGGGCGGACAATGAGCAGTTCTTC.

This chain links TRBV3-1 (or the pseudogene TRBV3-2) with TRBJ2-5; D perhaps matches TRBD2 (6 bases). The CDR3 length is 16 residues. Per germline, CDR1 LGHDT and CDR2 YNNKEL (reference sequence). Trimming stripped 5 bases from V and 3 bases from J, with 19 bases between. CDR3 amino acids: CASSLAWGSGKETQYF. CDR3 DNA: TGTGCCAGCAGCTTAGCCTGGGGTAGCGGAAAAGAGACCCAGTACTTC.

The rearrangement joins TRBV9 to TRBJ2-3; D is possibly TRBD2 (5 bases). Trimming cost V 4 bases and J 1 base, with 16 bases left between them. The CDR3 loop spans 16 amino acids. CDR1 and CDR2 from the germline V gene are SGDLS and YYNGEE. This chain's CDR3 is CASSSQHLRGTDTQYF. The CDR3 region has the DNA TGTGCCAGCAGCTCACAGCATTTGCGGGGCACAGATACGCAGTATTTT.

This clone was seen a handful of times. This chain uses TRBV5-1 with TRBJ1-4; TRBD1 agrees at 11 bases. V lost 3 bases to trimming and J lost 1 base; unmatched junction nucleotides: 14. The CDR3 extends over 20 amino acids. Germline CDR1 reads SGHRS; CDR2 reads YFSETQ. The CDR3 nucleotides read TGCGCCAGCAGCTCGCGAAGACCCGGGACAGGGGGGATAACTAATGAAAAACTGTTTTTT. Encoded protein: CASSSRRPGTGGITNEKLFF.

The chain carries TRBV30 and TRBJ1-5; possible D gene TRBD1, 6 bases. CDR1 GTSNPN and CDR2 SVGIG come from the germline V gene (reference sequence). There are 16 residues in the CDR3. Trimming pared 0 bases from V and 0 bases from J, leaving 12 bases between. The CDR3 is CAWSVGRGDSNQPQHF. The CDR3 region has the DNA TGTGCCTGGAGTGTGGGCAGGGGAGATAGCAATCAGCCCCAGCATTTT.

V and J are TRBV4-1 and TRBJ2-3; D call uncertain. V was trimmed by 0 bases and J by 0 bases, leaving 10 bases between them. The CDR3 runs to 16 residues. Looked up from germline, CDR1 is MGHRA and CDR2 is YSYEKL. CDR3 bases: TGCGCCAGCAGCCAAGATCATAGCCCTAGCACAGATACGCAGTATTTT. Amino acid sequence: CASSQDHSPSTDTQYF.

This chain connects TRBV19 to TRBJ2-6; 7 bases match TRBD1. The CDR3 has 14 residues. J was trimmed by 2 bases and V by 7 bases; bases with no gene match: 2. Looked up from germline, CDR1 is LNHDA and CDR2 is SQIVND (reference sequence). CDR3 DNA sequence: TGTGCCAGTATTGGGACAGCTGGGGCCAACGTCCTGACTTTC. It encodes CASIGTAGANVLTF.

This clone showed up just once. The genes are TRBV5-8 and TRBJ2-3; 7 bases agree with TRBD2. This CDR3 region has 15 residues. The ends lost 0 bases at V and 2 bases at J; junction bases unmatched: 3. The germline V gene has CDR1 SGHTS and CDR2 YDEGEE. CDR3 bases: TGTGCCAGCAGCTTGGCTAGCGGACTCACAGATACGCAGTATTTT. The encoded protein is CASSLASGLTDTQYF.

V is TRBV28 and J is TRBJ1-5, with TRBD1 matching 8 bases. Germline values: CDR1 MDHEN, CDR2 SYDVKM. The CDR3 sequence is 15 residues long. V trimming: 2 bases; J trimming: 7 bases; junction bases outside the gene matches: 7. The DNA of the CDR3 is TGTGCCAGCAGTTTAGACAGGGGCGCGTACCAGCCCCAGCATTTT. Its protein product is CASSLDRGAYQPQHF.